These 11 T cell receptor beta chains were sequenced from one sample in a study of T cell repertoires in cytomegalovirus infection. Each CDR3 protein is one row after TCRdb ran MiXCR on the reads. The sample yields approximately 180,000 distinct CDR3 sequences, 9.5% seen once. The specimen sequenced was PBMCs. Every receptor here comes from a human donor in good health (CMV status not recorded). Some clones in this sample may be carry-over from other donors' samples.

This clonotype was observed a handful of times. For the CDR3, the DNA is TGTGCCAGTAGTATTAGCCAGGACTATGGCTACACCTTC. It specifies CASSISQDYGYTF. This chain connects TRBV19 to TRBJ1-2; D gene unclear. The CDR3 is 13 amino acids. The germline CDR1 and CDR2 sequences are LNHDA and SQIVND (reference sequence). The V end lost 3 bases, the J end lost 3 bases, and 8 bases lay between the germline ends.

CDR3 coding DNA: TGTGCCAGCAGTTCGCCGGGAAGTGGCGAGCAGTACTTC. It codes for CASSSPGSGEQYF. This chain joins TRBV6-2 or TRBV6-3 and TRBJ2-7; D is perhaps TRBD2 (5 bases). Germline loops: CDR1 MNHEY, CDR2 SVGEGT. V was cut by 4 bases and J by 6 bases, with 13 bases left in between. The CDR3 is made up of 13 amino acids.

This clonotype has ten or more counts. The gene calls are TRBV24-1 and TRBJ1-5; 11 nucleotides align to TRBD1. V shed 4 bases, J shed 7 bases, and the junction held 11 bases outside the gene matches. CDR3 length: 17 residues. Germline CDR1 is KGHDR and CDR2 is SFDVKD. This CDR3 is CATSEGRGQGAGQPQHF. The CDR3 DNA reads TGTGCCACCAGTGAGGGTAGAGGACAGGGGGCTGGGCAGCCCCAGCATTTT.

This clonotype was detected a few times. The chain links TRBV10-3 to TRBJ2-7, with 9 bases lining up with TRBD1. The CDR3 covers 15 residues. J gave up 6 bases and V 2 bases, and 8 bases lay outside the gene matches. The germline CDR1 and CDR2 sequences are ENHRY and SYGVKD. The CDR3 region is CAISEGDRAFSEQYF. CDR3 nucleotides: TGTGCCATCAGTGAGGGGGACAGGGCCTTCTCCGAGCAGTACTTC.

This clonotype was seen repeatedly, ten times or more. The rearrangement links TRBV28 to TRBJ1-1; 7 bases are shared with TRBD1. From germline, CDR1 is MDHEN and CDR2 SYDVKM. V was clipped by 6 bases and J by 1 base; unmatched bases: 8. The CDR3 runs 15 residues. The CDR3 protein is CASSRPGQRNTEAFF. The CDR3 DNA reads TGTGCCAGCAGCCGTCCGGGACAGCGGAACACTGAAGCTTTCTTT.

This clonotype was recorded at least ten times. The chain links TRBV7-9 to TRBJ2-2; D gene uncertain. This CDR3 has 15 amino acids. The germline CDR1 and CDR2 sequences are SEHNR and FQNEAQ (reference sequence). The V end lost 5 bases, the J end lost 1 base, and 11 bases lay between the germline ends. The CDR3 loop is CASSPTQKNTGELFF. The CDR3 nucleotides read TGTGCCAGCAGCCCAACCCAGAAGAACACCGGGGAGCTGTTTTTT.

In this sample, this clonotype turned up many times. The chain joins TRBV7-2 to TRBJ2-7; 13 nucleotides match TRBD2. The length of the CDR3 is 15 residues. CDR1 and CDR2 from the germline V gene are SGHTA and FQGNSA. The ends lost 1 base at V and 4 bases at J; junction bases unmatched: 1. CDR3 residues: CASSLGTSGRYEQYF. DNA of the CDR3: TGTGCCAGCAGCTTAGGGACTAGCGGGAGATACGAGCAGTACTTC.

This clonotype was observed a handful of times. The chain recombines TRBV6-6 with TRBJ2-7, with 11 nucleotides matching TRBD1. V gave up 2 bases and J gave up 4 bases; unmatched junction bases: 7. The CDR3 consists of 16 residues. Per germline, CDR1 MNHNY and CDR2 SVGAGI (reference sequence). CDR3 region: CASSYARDRGSYEQYF. CDR3 DNA sequence: TGTGCCAGCAGTTACGCCCGGGACAGGGGGAGTTACGAGCAGTACTTC.

This clonotype was seen many times. The genes are TRBV28 and TRBJ2-1; TRBD2 aligns across 9 bases. Germline CDR1 is MDHEN and CDR2 is SYDVKM. Trimming took 4 bases from V and 7 from J; bases not matched to a gene: 8. This CDR3 is 15 amino acids long. Here the CDR3 DNA reads TGTGCCAGCAGTTCCTCAAGCGGGAGGAATAATGAGCAGTTCTTC. Protein: CASSSSSGRNNEQFF.

The chain combines TRBV7-2 with TRBJ2-1; 8 positions agree with TRBD2. V shed 6 bases and J 0 bases; nucleotides not matched to a gene: 7. This CDR3 contains 16 residues. CDR1 and CDR2 from the germline V gene are SGHTA and FQGNSA. The CDR3: CASRKTSGPSYNEQFF. The CDR3 DNA follows: TGTGCCAGCAGAAAAACTAGCGGTCCCTCCTACAATGAGCAGTTCTTC.

This clonotype was recorded at least ten times. The V and J genes are TRBV10-3 and TRBJ1-1; D is unresolved. V was shortened by 0 bases and J by 7 bases, with 6 bases between the two germline ends. Germline CDR1 and CDR2: ENHRY and SYGVKD. The CDR3 runs to 12 residues. DNA of the CDR3: TGTGCCATCAGTGAGTCAGGAATTGAAGCTTTCTTT. As protein: CAISESGIEAFF.